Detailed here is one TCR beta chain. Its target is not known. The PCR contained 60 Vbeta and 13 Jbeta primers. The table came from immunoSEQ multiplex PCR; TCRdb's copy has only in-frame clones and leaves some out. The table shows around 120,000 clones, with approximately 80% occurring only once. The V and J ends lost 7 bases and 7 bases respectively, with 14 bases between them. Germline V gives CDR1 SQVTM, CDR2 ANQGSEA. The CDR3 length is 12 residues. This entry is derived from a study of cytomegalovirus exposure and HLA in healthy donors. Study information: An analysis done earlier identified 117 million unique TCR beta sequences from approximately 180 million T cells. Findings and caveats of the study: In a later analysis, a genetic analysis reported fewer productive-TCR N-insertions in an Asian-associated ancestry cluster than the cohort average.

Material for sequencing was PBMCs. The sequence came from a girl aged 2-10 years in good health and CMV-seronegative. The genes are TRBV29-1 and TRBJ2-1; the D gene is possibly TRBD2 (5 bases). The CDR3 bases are TGCAGCGCCACCGAGGGTGCAAATGAGCAGTTCTTC. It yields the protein CSATEGANEQFF.